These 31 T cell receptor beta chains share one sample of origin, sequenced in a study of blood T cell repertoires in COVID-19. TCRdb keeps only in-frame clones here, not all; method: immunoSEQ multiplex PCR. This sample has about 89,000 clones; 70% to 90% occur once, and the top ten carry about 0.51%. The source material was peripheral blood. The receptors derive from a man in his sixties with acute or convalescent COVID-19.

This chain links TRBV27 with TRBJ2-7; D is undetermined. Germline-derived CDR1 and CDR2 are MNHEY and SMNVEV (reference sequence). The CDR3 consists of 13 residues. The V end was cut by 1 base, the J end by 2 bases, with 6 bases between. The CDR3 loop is CASSLFPAYEQYF. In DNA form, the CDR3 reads TGTGCCAGCAGTTTATTCCCGGCCTACGAGCAGTACTTC.

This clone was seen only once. The CDR3 DNA sequence: TGTGCCAGCAGTATGACAGTAGACTATGGCTACACCTTC. Its translation: CASSMTVDYGYTF. This chain connects TRBV27 to TRBJ1-2; TRBD1 is a possible D gene (5 bases). From germline, CDR1 is MNHEY and CDR2 SMNVEV (reference sequence). CDR3 length: 13 amino acids. Trimming left V 5 bases short and J 3 bases short, with 10 bases between.

CDR3 amino acids: CASSPRGLKNTEAFF. For the CDR3, the DNA is TGTGCCAGCAGCCCCAGGGGGCTTAAGAACACTGAAGCTTTCTTT. The chain employs TRBV3-1 (or the pseudogene TRBV3-2) and TRBJ1-1; 8 positions match TRBD1. Germline V gene lookup returns CDR1 LGHDT and CDR2 YNNKEL (reference sequence). The length of the CDR3 is 15 residues. Unmatched junction bases numbered 5, after V lost 4 bases and J lost 1 base.

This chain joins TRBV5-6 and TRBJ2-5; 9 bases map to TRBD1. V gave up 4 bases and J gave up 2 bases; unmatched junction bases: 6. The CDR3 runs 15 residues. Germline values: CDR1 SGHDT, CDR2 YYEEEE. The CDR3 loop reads CASSGTGTGQETQYF. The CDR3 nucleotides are TGTGCCAGCAGCGGCACCGGGACAGGGCAAGAGACCCAGTACTTC.

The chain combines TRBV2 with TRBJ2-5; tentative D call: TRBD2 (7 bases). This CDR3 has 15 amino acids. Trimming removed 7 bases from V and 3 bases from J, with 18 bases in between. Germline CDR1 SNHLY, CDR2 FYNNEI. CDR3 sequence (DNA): TGTGCCAGCATCTTCGGGGGGCGGCCTGAAGAGACCCAGTACTTC. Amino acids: CASIFGGRPEETQYF.

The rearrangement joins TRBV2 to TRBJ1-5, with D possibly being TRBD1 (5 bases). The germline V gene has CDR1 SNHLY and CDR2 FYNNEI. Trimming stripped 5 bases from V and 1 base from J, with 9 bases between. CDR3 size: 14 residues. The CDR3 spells CASSIRASNQPQHF. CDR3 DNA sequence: TGTGCCAGCAGTATCAGGGCGAGCAATCAGCCCCAGCATTTT.

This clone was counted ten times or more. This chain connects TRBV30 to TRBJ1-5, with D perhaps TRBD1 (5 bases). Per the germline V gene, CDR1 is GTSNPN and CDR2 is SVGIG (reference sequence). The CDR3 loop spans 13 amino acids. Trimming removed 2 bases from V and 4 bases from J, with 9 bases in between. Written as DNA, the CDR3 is TGTGCCTGGAGTTGGCAGGGTAATCAGCCCCAGCATTTT. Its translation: CAWSWQGNQPQHF. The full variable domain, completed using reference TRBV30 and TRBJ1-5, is SQTIHQWPATLVQPVGSPLSLECTVEGTSNPNLYWYRQAAGRGLQLLFYSVGIGQISSEVPQNLSASRPQDRQFILSSKKLLLSDSGFYLCAWSWQGNQPQHFGDGTRLSIL.

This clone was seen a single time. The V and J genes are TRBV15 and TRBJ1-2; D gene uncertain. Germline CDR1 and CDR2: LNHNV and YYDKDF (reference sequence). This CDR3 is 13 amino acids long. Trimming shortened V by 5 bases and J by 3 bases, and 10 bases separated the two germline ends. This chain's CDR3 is CATSPGEDYGYTF. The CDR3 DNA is TGTGCCACCAGCCCTGGGGAGGACTATGGCTACACCTTC.

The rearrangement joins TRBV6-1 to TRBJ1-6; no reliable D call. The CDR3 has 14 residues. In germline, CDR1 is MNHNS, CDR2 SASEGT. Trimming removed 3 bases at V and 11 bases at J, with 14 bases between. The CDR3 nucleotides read TGTGCCAGCAGTGATGGCCCCGGAGAGGCACCCCTCCACTTT. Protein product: CASSDGPGEAPLHF.

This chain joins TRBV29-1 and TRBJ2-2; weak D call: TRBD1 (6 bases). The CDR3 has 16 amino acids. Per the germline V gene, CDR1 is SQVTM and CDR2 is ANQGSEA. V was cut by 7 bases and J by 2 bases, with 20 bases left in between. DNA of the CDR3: TGCAGCGCAAAGACAGGCCGCAACCCAAACACCGGGGAGCTGTTTTTT. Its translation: CSAKTGRNPNTGELFF.

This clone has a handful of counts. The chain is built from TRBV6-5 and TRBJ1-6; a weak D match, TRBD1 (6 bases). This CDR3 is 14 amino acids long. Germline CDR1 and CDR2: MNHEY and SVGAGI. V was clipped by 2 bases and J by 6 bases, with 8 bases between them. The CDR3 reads CASSYGQFNSPLHF. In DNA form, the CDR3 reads TGTGCCAGCAGTTACGGACAGTTTAATTCACCCCTCCACTTT.

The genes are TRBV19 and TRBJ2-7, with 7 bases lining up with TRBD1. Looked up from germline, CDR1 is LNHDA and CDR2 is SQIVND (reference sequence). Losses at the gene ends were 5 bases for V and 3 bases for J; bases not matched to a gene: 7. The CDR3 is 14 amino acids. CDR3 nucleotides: TGTGCCAGTAGTCCCACAGGGGCTAACTACGAGCAGTACTTC. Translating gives CASSPTGANYEQYF.

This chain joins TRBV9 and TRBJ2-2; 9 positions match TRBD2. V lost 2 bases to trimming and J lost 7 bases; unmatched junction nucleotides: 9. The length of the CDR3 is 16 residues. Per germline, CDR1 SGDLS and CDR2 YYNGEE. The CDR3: CASSVTAGGQNGELFF. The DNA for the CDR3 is TGTGCCAGCAGCGTTACCGCGGGGGGGCAAAACGGGGAGCTGTTTTTT.

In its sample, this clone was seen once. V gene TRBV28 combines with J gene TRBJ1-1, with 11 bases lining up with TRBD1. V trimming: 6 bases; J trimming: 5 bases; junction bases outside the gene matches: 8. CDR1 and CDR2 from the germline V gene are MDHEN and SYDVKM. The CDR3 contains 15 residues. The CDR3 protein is CASRSGQGARTEAFF. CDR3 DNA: TGTGCCAGCAGATCCGGACAGGGGGCAAGGACTGAAGCTTTCTTT.

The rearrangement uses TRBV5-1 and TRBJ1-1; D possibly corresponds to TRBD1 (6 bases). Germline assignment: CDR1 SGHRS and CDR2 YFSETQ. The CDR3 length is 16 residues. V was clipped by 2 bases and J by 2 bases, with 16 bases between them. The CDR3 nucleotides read TGCGCCAGCAGCTTAGATTTTCACAGGGCCAACACTGAAGCTTTCTTT. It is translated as CASSLDFHRANTEAFF.

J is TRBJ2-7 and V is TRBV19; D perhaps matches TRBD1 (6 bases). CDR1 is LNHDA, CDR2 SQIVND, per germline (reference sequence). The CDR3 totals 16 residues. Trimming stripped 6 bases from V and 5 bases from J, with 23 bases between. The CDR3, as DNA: TGTGCCAGTAGGAAACAGGGCAAGACTGCCCGGGACGAGCAGTACTTC. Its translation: CASRKQGKTARDEQYF.

The CDR3 coding sequence is TGTGCCAGCAGCTTCAGGGTTTCTAGCACAGATACGCAGTATTTT. Its protein product is CASSFRVSSTDTQYF. This chain joins TRBV5-6 and TRBJ2-3; a weak D match, TRBD1 (5 bases). From germline, CDR1 is SGHDT and CDR2 YYEEEE. CDR3 length equals 15 residues. V was cut by 2 bases and J by 0 bases, with 10 bases left in between.

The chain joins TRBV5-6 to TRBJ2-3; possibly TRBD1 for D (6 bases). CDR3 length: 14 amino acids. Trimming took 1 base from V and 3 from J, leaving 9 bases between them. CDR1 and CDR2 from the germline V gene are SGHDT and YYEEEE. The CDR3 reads CASSLWQGTDTQYF. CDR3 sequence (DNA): TGTGCCAGCAGCTTGTGGCAGGGGACAGATACGCAGTATTTT.

As DNA, the CDR3 is TGTGCCAGTAGTATAGATCTTGAAACAGGGAGAAATCAGCCCCAGCATTTT. Its translation: CASSIDLETGRNQPQHF. The gene calls are TRBV19 and TRBJ1-5, with D possibly being TRBD1 (6 bases). The germline V gene has CDR1 LNHDA and CDR2 SQIVND (reference sequence). Deletions cut 0 bases from V and 4 bases from J, with 16 bases between. This CDR3 is 17 amino acids long.

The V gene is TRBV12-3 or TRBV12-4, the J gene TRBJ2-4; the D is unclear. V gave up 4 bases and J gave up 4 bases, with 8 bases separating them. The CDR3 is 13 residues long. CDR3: CASSSTGKNIQYF. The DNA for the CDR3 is TGTGCCAGCAGTTCGACTGGAAAAAACATTCAGTACTTC.

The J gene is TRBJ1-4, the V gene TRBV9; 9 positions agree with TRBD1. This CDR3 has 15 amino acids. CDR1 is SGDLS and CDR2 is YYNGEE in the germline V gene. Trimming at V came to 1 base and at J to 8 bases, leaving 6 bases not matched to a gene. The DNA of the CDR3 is TGTGCCAGCAGCGTAAGGACAGGGGAAGGGGAAAAACTGTTTTTT. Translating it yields CASSVRTGEGEKLFF.

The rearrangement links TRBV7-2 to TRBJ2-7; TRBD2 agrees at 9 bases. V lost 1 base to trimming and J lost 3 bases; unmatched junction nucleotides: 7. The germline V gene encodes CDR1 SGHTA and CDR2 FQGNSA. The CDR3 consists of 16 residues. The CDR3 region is CASSLDVASGNYEQYF. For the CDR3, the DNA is TGTGCCAGCAGCTTAGATGTGGCTAGCGGGAACTACGAGCAGTACTTC.

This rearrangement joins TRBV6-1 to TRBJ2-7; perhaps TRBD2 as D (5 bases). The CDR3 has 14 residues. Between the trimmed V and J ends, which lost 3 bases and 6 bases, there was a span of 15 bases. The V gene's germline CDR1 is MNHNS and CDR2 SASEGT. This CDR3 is CASSEAGRFGEQYF. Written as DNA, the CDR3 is TGTGCCAGCAGTGAGGCGGGTCGGTTCGGCGAGCAGTACTTC.

The CDR3 sequence is CASSVRGTGRDIQYF. The CDR3 DNA is TGTGCCAGCAGCGTCCGGGGGACAGGACGGGACATTCAGTACTTC. The V call is TRBV9, the J call TRBJ2-4, with 8 nucleotides matching TRBD1. CDR1 and CDR2 (germline): SGDLS, YYNGEE. The CDR3 sequence is 15 residues long. V lost 2 bases and J lost 8; bases outside the gene matches: 9.

CDR3 protein: CATFTGGNGYTF. As DNA, the CDR3 is TGTGCCACCTTCACGGGGGGTAATGGCTACACCTTC. The V call is TRBV15, the J call TRBJ1-2; D may be TRBD1 (5 bases). V lost 8 bases and J lost 6, with 13 bases in between. This CDR3 is built from 12 residues. Germline V gene sequence: CDR1 LNHNV, CDR2 YYDKDF (reference sequence).

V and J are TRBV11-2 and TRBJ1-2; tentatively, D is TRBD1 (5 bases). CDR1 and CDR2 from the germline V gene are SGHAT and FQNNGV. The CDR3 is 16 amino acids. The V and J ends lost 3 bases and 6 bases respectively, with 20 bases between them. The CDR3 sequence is CASSFGARALNNGYTF. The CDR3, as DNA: TGTGCCAGCAGCTTTGGGGCCAGGGCCTTGAACAATGGCTACACCTTC.

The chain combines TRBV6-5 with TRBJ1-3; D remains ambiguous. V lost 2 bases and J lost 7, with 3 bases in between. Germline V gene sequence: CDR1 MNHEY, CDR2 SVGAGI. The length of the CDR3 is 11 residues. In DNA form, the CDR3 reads TGTGCCAGCAGTTACCTCAACACCATATATTTT. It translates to CASSYLNTIYF.

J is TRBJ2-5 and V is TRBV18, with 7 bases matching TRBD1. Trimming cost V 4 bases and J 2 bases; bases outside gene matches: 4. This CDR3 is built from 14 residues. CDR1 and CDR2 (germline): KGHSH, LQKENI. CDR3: CASSQPGQQETQYF. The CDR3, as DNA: TGTGCCAGCTCACAACCGGGACAGCAAGAGACCCAGTACTTC.

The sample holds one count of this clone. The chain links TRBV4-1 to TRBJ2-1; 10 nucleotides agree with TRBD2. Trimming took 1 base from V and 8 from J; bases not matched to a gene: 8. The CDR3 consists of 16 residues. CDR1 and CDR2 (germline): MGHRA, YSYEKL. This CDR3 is CASSQVASGGGDEQFF. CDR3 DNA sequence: TGCGCCAGCAGCCAAGTGGCTAGCGGGGGCGGGGATGAGCAGTTCTTC.

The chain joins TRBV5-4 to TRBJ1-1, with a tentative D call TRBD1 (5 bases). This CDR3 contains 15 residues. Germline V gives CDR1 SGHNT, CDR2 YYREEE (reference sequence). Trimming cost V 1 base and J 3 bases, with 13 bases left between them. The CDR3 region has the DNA TGTGCCAGCAGCTTGATCGGGGGTATCGACACTGAAGCTTTCTTT. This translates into CASSLIGGIDTEAFF.

CDR3 DNA: TGTGCCAGCAGTGAGGGGGGGCAGCCTTACGAGCAGTACTTC. Translation: CASSEGGQPYEQYF. The rearrangement joins TRBV2 to TRBJ2-7; tentatively, D is TRBD2 (7 bases). Germline-derived CDR1 and CDR2 are SNHLY and FYNNEI. This CDR3 comprises 14 residues. Trimming shortened V by 3 bases and J by 4 bases, and 13 bases separated the two germline ends.